The source of this TCR beta chain is a study of early T cells in non-severe SARS-CoV-2 infection. This clonotype was observed at least ten times. TCRdb ran MiXCR on the 5' RACE reads and lists one entry per CDR3 protein. Counted here are 64,000 or so distinct CDR3 sequences, approximately 10% occurring once; the ten biggest clones make up just under 3%. The CDR3 totals 14 residues. Germline trimming cut 5 bases from V and 7 bases from J; bases unmatched to any gene: 10. The material was whole blood, obtained at baseline. The clonotype was recovered from an adult who was a healthcare worker with PCR-confirmed SARS-CoV-2 infection or an uninfected control (not recorded which). The chain links TRBV12-3 or TRBV12-4 to TRBJ1-1; TRBD1 matches at 7 bases. CDR3 nucleotide sequence: TGTGCCAGCAGTCTAGGGGGCCCAGGGTTTGAAGCTTTCTTT. It yields the protein CASSLGGPGFEAFF.